This T cell receptor beta chain was observed in a study of tumor-infiltrating lymphocytes in localized non-small cell lung cancer. Background on the study: The cohort mixed smokers and never-smokers, several histologies, and some post-neoadjuvant-chemotherapy samples.

Assay: immunoSEQ multiplex PCR; the TCRdb copy retains only in-frame clones and omits some. The profile shows about 17,000 clones, 70% to 90% of them singletons. Sequenced sample: uninvolved lung tissue not adjacent to the tumor. The TCR sequence derives from a human donor with non-small cell lung cancer.

The DNA of the CDR3 is TGTGCCAGCCAATCCAGGAGGGCCTTAAATGAGCAGTTCTTC. It yields the protein CASQSRRALNEQFF. V is TRBV19 and J is TRBJ2-1; TRBD2 might be the D (6 bases). Per germline, CDR1 LNHDA and CDR2 SQIVND (reference sequence). The CDR3 covers 14 residues. V shed 9 bases and J shed 7 bases, with 19 bases lying between them.